The sequence of this T cell receptor (beta chain) was determined in a study of control samples from healthy donors and cancer patients. The length of the CDR3 is 15 residues. Germline V gene data show CDR1 as SEHNR and CDR2 as FQNEAQ (reference sequence). Deletions cut 4 bases from V and 0 bases from J, with 7 bases between. The data were produced by immunoSEQ multiplex PCR, yet TCRdb's version contains in-frame clones alone and is incomplete. This table holds about 55,000 clones, roughly 95% found once. The clonotype comes from a woman aged 18-29 years in good health. The specimen was blood. This chain joins TRBV7-9 and TRBJ1-6; D gene unclear. CDR3 residues: CASSSGSSYNSPLHF. The CDR3 DNA sequence: TGTGCCAGCAGCTCCGGGAGCTCCTATAATTCACCCCTCCACTTT.